The 9 T cell receptor beta chains reported below all come from one sample, sequenced in a study of T cell clonality in common variable immunodeficiency. Some clones are missing from TCRdb's copy, which holds only in-frame ones; the method was immunoSEQ multiplex PCR. This sample has 44,000 or so clones and no singletons, with approximately 0.68% in the ten largest. Source material: peripheral blood mononuclear cells. The receptors derive from a person between 18 and 75 years old in good health.

There are many counts of this clone. Read coverage stops 3 residues before the CDR3 terminus; the germline J gene supplies the remainder. This rearrangement joins TRBV5-1 to TRBJ2-4; TRBD2 aligns across 8 bases. Trimming at V came to 4 bases and at J to 1 base, leaving 13 bases not matched to a gene. CDR1 and CDR2 (germline): SGHRS, YFSETQ. This CDR3 has 18 residues. The CDR3 spells CASSATPGGAGAKNIQYF. The CDR3 bases that were read are TGCGCCAGCAGCGCCACACCCGGGGGGGCCGGGGCCAAAAACATT.

Details on this clone: With the read ending 3 residues before the CDR3 end, the germline J gene is used to fill in that end. The rearrangement links TRBV19 to TRBJ1-5; maybe TRBD1 (5 bases). CDR3 length equals 14 residues. Germline V gene data show CDR1 as LNHDA and CDR2 as SQIVND (reference sequence). The V gene lost 2 bases and the J gene lost 3 bases, with 8 bases spanning the gap. The CDR3 sequence: CASSIRRDNQPQHF. CDR3 DNA, as far as it was read: TGTGCCAGTAGTATACGCAGGGACAATCAGCCC.

This clone was detected many times. The CDR3 is cut off 3 residues early in the read; its end comes from the germline J gene. The chain uses TRBV29-1 and TRBJ2-7; 12 bases are shared with TRBD2. The CDR3 runs 17 residues. J was trimmed by 6 bases and V by 5 bases; bases with no gene match: 17. Germline CDR1 SQVTM, CDR2 ANQGSEA. CDR3 DNA, as far as it was read: TGCAGCGTTTGGTGGACTAGCGGGAATACGTACCCGGGCGAG. Translation: CSVWWTSGNTYPGE. The CDR3 as a whole reads CSVWWTSGNTYPGEQYF.

This clone showed up many times. CDR3 sequence reads: CASSLRDRDYEQYF. The CDR3 bases that were read are TGCGCCAGCAGCCTCCGGGACAGAGACTACGAG. The chain has TRBV4-1 and TRBJ2-7, with 7 bases that match TRBD1. The CDR3 goes on 3 residues after the read ends, and that part is filled in from the germline J gene. The V and J ends lost 4 bases and 3 bases, in that order; junction bases with no gene match: 6. Germline V gene data show CDR1 as MGHRA and CDR2 as YSYEKL. This CDR3 has 14 amino acids.

This clone was counted many times. The CDR3 goes on 3 residues after the read ends, and that part is filled in from the germline J gene. This chain joins TRBV7-2 and TRBJ2-3, with 7 positions matching TRBD2. This CDR3 region has 15 residues. Germline V CDR1 and CDR2: SGHTA, FQGNSA. Germline trimming cut 1 base from V and 4 bases from J; bases unmatched to any gene: 5. The CDR3 sequence is CASSLGGSFSDTQYF. The part of the CDR3 DNA that was read is TGTGCCAGCAGCTTAGGCGGGAGTTTTTCAGATACG.

Many counts were recorded for this clone. Read sequence stops 3 residues before the CDR3 end, and the germline J gene provides the missing end. This sequence joins TRBV20-1 and TRBJ2-1; 8 bases align to TRBD2. V trimming: 2 bases; J trimming: 7 bases; junction bases outside the gene matches: 7. There are 14 residues in the CDR3. Germline CDR1 and CDR2: DFQATT and SNEGSKA (reference sequence). The sequenced part of the CDR3 DNA is TGCAGTGCTAGACACCCCAGCGGGGGAAATGAG. Its protein is CSARHPSGGNE. The whole CDR3 sequence reads CSARHPSGGNEQFF.

This clone has just a few counts. The CDR3 is cut off 3 residues early in the read; its end comes from the germline J gene. V and J are TRBV19 and TRBJ1-6, with a possible D match to TRBD1 (6 bases). The V gene lost 2 bases and the J gene lost 4 bases, with 12 bases spanning the gap. Germline assignment: CDR1 LNHDA and CDR2 SQIVND (reference sequence). The CDR3 length is 16 residues. CDR3 amino acids: CASSIRGGGYNSPLHF. CDR3 bases read: TGTGCCAGTAGTATAAGAGGGGGGGGATATAATTCACCC.

This clone was picked up many times. The sequence runs out 3 residues before the end of the CDR3; the remainder is reconstructed from the germline J gene. V is TRBV19 and J is TRBJ2-5; 7 bases are a match to TRBD1. V was clipped by 6 bases and J by 3 bases; unmatched bases: 10. CDR3 length equals 15 residues. Germline CDR1 LNHDA, CDR2 SQIVND (reference sequence). CDR3 amino acids: CASSDWTGPEETQYF. The sequenced part of the CDR3 DNA is TGTGCCAGTAGCGACTGGACAGGCCCGGAAGAGACC. The full variable domain, its missing parts supplied by reference TRBV19 and TRBJ2-5, is DGGITQSPKYLFRKEGQNVTLSCEQNLNHDAMYWYRQDPGQGLRLIYYSQIVNDFQKGDIAEGYSVSREKKESFPLTVTSAQKNPTAFYLCASSDWTGPEETQYFGPGTRLLVL.

This clone was detected many times. The read halts 3 residues ahead of the CDR3 end, with the missing end drawn from the germline J gene. This chain uses TRBV5-6 with TRBJ1-5; 7 bases fit TRBD1. The trim removed 4 bases at V and 0 bases at J, leaving 4 bases unmatched. This CDR3 has 15 residues. In germline, CDR1 is SGHDT, CDR2 YYEEEE. This CDR3 is CASSLTGDSNQPQHF. The CDR3 bases that were read are TGTGCCAGCAGCCTAACAGGGGATAGCAATCAGCCC.